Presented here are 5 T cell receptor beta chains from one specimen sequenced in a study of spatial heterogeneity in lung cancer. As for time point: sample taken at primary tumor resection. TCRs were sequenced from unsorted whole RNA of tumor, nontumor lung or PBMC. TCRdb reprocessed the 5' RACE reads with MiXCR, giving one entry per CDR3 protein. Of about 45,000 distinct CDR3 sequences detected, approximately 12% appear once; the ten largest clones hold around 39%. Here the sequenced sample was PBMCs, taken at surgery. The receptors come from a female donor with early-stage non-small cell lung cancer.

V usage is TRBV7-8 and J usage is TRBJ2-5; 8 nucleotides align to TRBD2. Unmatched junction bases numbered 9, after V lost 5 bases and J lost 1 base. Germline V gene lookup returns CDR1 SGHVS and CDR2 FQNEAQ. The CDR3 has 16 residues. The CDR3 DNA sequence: TGTGCCAGCAGCCCCGGGGGGGCCCAGAGCCAAGAGACCCAGTACTTC. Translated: CASSPGGAQSQETQYF.

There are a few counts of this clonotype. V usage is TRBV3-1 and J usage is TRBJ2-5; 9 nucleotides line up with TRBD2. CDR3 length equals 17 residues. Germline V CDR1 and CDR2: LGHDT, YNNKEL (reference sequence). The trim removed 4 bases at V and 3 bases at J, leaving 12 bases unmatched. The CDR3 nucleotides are TGTGCCAGCAGCCGGCCCTTGGGCGGGGGGGCTAAAGAGACCCAGTACTTC. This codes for CASSRPLGGGAKETQYF.

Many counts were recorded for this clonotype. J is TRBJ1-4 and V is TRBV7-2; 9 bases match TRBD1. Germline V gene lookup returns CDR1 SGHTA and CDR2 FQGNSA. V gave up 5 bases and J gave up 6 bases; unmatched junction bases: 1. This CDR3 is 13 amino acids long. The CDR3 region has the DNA TGTGCCAGCAGCGGACAGGGGTATGAAAAACTGTTTTTT. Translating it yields CASSGQGYEKLFF.

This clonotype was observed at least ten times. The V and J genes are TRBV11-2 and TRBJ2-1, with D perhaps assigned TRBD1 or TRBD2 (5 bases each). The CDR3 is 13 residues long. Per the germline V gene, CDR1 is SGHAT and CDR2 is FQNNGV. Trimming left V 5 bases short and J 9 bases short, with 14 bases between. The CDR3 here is CASSQFRGGEQFF. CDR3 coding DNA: TGTGCCAGCAGCCAATTTCGGGGCGGTGAGCAGTTCTTC.

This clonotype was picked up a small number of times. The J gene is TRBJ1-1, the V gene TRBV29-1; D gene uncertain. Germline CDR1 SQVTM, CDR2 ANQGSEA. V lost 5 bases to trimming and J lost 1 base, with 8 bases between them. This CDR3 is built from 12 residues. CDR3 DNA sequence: TGCAGCGTTCTGTCCGGGAACACTGAAGCTTTCTTT. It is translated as CSVLSGNTEAFF.